Sequencing of this TCR beta chain was carried out in a study of blood T cell repertoires in COVID-19. This clone has only one observation. The CDR3 is made up of 14 amino acids. Trimming cost V 4 bases and J 2 bases, with 12 bases left between them. Germline CDR1 is MDHEN and CDR2 is SYDVKM. The method was immunoSEQ multiplex PCR; TCRdb's version includes in-frame clones alone and lacks a portion of them. This sample yields a few hundred thousand clones, of which about 83% are seen a single time; about 2% belongs to the top ten. This receptor was identified in a man aged 30 to 39 who had recovered from COVID-19. The sample was peripheral blood. The rearrangement joins TRBV28 to TRBJ2-7; weak D call: TRBD1 (5 bases). CDR3 in DNA: TGTGCCAGCAGTTCTATGAGACAGACCTACGAGCAGTACGTC. Its translation is CASSSMRQTYEQYV.